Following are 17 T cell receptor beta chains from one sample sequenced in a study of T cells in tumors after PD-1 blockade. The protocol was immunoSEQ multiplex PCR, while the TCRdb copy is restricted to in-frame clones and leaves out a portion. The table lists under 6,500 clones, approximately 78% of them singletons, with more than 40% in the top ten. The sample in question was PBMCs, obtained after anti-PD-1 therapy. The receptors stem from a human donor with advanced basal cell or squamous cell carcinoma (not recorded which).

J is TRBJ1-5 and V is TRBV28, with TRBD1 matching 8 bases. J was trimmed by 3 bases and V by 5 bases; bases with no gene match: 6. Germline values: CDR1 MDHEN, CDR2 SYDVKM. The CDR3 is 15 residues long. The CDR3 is CASSHGQGYNQPQHF. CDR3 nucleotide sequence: TGTGCCAGCAGTCACGGACAGGGATACAATCAGCCCCAGCATTTT.

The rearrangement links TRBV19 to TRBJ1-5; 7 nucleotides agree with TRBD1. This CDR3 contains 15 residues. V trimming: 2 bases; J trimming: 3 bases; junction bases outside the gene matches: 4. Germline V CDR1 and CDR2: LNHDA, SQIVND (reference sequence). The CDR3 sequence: CASSIRGQLNQPQHF. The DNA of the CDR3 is TGTGCCAGTAGTATAAGGGGACAGCTCAATCAGCCCCAGCATTTT.

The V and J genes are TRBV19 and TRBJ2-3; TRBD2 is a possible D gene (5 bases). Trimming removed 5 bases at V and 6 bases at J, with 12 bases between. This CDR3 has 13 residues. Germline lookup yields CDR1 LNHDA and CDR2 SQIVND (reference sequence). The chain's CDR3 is CASSLDGVDTQYF. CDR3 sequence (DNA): TGTGCCAGTAGTCTGGACGGGGTGGATACGCAGTATTTT.

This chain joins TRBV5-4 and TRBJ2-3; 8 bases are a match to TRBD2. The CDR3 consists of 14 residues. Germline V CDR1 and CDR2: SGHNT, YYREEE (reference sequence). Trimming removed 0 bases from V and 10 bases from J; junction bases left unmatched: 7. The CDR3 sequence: CASSLAGGASAQYF. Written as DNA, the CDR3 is TGTGCCAGCAGCTTGGCCGGGGGGGCAAGTGCGCAGTATTTT. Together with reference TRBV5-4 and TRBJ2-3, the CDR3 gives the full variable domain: ETGVTQSPTHLIKTRGQQVTLRCSSQSGHNTVSWYQQALGQGPQFIFQYYREEENGRGNFPPRFSGLQFPNYSSELNVNALELDDSALYLCASSLAGGASAQYFGPGTRLTVL.

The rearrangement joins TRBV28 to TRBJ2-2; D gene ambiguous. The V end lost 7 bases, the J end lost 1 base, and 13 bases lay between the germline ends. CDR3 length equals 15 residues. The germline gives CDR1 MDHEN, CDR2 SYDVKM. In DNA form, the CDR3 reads TGTGCCAGCATGGTGGAACGGCTGAACACCGGGGAGCTGTTTTTT. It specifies CASMVERLNTGELFF.

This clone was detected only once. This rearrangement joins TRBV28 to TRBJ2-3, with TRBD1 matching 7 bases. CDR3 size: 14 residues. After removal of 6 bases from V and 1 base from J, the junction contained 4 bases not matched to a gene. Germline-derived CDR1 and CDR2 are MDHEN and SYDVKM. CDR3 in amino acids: CASRPGGGTDTQYF. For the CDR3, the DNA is TGTGCCAGCAGACCAGGGGGAGGCACAGATACGCAGTATTTT.

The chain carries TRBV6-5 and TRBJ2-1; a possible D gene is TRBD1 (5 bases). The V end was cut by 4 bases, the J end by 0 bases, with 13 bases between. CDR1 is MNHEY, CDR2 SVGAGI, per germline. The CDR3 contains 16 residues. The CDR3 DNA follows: TGTGCCAGCAGTTCACGACAGATGAGCTCCTACAATGAGCAGTTCTTC. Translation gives CASSSRQMSSYNEQFF.

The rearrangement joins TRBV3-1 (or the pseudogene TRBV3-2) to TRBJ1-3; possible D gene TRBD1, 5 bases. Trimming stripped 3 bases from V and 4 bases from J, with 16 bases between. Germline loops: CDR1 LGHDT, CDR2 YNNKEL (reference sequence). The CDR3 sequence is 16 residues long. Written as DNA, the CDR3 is TGTGCCAGCAGCCATCCCCGGGCAGGGCTCGGAAACACCATATATTTT. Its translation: CASSHPRAGLGNTIYF.

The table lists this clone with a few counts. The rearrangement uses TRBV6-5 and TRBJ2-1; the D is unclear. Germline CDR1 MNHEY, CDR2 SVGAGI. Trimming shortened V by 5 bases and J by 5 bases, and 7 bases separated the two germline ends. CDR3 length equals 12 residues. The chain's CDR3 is CASSQYDNEQFF. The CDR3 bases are TGTGCCAGCAGTCAATACGACAATGAGCAGTTCTTC.

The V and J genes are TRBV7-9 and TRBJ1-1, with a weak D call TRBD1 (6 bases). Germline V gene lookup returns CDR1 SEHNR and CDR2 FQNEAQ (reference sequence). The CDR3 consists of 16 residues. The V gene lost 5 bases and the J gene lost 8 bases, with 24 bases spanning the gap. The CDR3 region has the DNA TGTGCCAGCAGCCGACTGACAGGCGCTCTTTTCGCGGAAGCTTTCTTT. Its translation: CASSRLTGALFAEAFF. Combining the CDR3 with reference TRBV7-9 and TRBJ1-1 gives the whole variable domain DTGVSQNPRHKITKRGQNVTFRCDPISEHNRLYWYRQTLGQGPEFLTYFQNEAQLEKSRLLSDRFSAERPKGSFSTLEIQRTEQGDSAMYLCASSRLTGALFAEAFFGQGTRLTVV.

CDR3 sequence (DNA): TGCGCCAGCAGCCTTGGGACAGGGGAAGCTGGCTACACCTTC. Encoded protein: CASSLGTGEAGYTF. V and J are TRBV5-1 and TRBJ1-2; 10 bases agree with TRBD1. Per the germline V gene, CDR1 is SGHRS and CDR2 is YFSETQ. The CDR3 length is 14 residues. V gave up 4 bases and J gave up 7 bases; unmatched junction bases: 7. The full variable domain, completed using reference TRBV5-1 and TRBJ1-2, is KAGVTQTPRYLIKTRGQQVTLSCSPISGHRSVSWYQQTPGQGLQFLFEYFSETQRNKGNFPGRFSGRQFSNSRSEMNVSTLELGDSALYLCASSLGTGEAGYTFGSGTRLTVV.

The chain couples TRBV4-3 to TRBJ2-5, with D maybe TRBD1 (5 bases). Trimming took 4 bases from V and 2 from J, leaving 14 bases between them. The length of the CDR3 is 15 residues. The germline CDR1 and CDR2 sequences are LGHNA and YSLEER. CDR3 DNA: TGCGCCAGCAGCCGCTATTGGACACAGCAAGAGACCCAGTACTTC. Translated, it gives CASSRYWTQQETQYF.

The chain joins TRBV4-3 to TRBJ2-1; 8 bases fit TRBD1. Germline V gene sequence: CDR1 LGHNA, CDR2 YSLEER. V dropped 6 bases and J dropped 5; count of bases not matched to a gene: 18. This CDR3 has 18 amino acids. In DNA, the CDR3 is TGCGCCAGCAGGCCAGTACTGACTTCCGGGACAGGTAACAATGAGCAGTTCTTC. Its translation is CASRPVLTSGTGNNEQFF.

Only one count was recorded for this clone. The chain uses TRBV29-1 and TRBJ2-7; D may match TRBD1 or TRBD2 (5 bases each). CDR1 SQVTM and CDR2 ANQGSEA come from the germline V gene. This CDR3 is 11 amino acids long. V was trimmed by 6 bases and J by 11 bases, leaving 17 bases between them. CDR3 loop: CSVGTALSEYF. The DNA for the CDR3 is TGCAGCGTAGGGACCGCGCTGTCTGAGTACTTC.

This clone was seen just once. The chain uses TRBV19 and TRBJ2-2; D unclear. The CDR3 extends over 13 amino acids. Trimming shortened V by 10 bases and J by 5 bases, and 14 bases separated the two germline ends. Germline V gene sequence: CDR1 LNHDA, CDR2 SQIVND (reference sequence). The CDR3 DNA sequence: TGTGCCACCACCCCCCAACTAACCGGGGAGCTGTTTTTT. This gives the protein CATTPQLTGELFF. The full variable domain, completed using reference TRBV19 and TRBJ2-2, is DGGITQSPKYLFRKEGQNVTLSCEQNLNHDAMYWYRQDPGQGLRLIYYSQIVNDFQKGDIAEGYSVSREKKESFPLTVTSAQKNPTAFYLCATTPQLTGELFFGEGSRLTVL.

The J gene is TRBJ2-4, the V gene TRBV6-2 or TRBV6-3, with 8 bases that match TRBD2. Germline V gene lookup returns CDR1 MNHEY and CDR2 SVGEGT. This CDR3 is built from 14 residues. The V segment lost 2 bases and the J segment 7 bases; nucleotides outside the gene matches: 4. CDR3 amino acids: CASSYRGGPNIQYF. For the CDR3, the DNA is TGTGCCAGCAGTTACCGGGGGGGGCCCAACATTCAGTACTTC.

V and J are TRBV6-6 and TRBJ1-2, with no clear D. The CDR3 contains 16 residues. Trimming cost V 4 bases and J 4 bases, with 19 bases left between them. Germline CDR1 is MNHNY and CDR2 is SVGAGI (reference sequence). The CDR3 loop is CASSSFGGPDTYGYTF. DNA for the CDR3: TGTGCCAGCAGTTCTTTCGGAGGTCCGGATACCTATGGCTACACCTTC.